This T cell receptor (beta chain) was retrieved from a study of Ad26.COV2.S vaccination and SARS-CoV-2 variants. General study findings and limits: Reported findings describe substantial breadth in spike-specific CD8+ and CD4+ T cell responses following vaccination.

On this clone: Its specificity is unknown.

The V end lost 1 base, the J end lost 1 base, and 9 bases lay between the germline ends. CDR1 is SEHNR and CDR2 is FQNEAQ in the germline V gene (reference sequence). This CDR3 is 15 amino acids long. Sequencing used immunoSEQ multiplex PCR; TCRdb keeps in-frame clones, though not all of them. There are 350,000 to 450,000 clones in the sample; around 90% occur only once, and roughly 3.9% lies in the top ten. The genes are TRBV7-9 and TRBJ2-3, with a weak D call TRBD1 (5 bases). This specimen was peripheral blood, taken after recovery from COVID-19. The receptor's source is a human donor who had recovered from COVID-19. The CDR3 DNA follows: TGTGCCAGCAGCTTAGGACAGAAGGGCACAGATACGCAGTATTTT. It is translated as CASSLGQKGTDTQYF.